The 10 T cell receptor beta chains reported below all come from one sample, sequenced in a study of regulatory T cells in long-lasting Graves disease. Time point reported: newly diagnosed GD, antithyroid drugs for less than 3 months. The TCR library was prepared using RNA isolated from PBMCs. For TCR beta, libraries came from iRepertoire HTBI primers and Arm-PCR of CDR3 regions. Each CDR3 protein gets one entry after TCRdb re-called the multiplex PCR reads with MiXCR. The profile covers 360,000 or so distinct CDR3 sequences, with around 15% appearing a single time and around 20% taken by the ten largest. The same data also went into a second study, on T cells in Graves' hyperthyroidism and ophthalmopathy.

The sample was peripheral blood mononuclear cells (PBMCs), taken at new diagnosis, from a patient treated with antithyroid drugs. Source of these receptors: a woman between 18 and 30 years old with Graves disease.

This clonotype was observed at least ten times. The chain couples TRBV2 to TRBJ2-1; the match to TRBD2 covers 13 bases. The CDR3 covers 17 residues. The germline CDR1 and CDR2 sequences are SNHLY and FYNNEI. V was clipped by 5 bases and J by 3 bases; unmatched bases: 7. In nucleotides, the CDR3 is TGTGCCAGCAGTTTCTTACTAGCGGGAGGGAACTACAATGAGCAGTTCTTC. Translating gives CASSFLLAGGNYNEQFF. Complete variable domain (other parts from reference TRBV2 and TRBJ2-1): EPEVTQTPSHQVTQMGQEVILRCVPISNHLYFYWYRQILGQKVEFLVSFYNNEISEKSEIFDDQFSVERPDGSNFTLKIRSTKLEDSAMYFCASSFLLAGGNYNEQFFGPGTRLTVL.

In this sample, this clonotype turned up many times. The V call is TRBV11-1, the J call TRBJ2-7; tentative D call: TRBD2 (5 bases). Trimming removed 2 bases from V and 6 bases from J, with 20 bases in between. CDR1 SGHAT and CDR2 FQDESV come from the germline V gene (reference sequence). The CDR3 runs to 16 residues. CDR3 sequence (DNA): TGTGCCAGCAGCTTACCCGGGTCGGGGAGCCCACCCGAGCAGTACTTC. This gives the protein CASSLPGSGSPPEQYF.

This clonotype was recorded many times. The chain couples TRBV7-3 to TRBJ2-3, with a possible D match to TRBD2 (5 bases). The CDR3 consists of 15 residues. CDR1 is SGHTA and CDR2 is FQGTGA in the germline V gene. V was cut by 5 bases and J by 2 bases, with 14 bases left in between. CDR3 nucleotide sequence: TGTGCCAGCAGCCGAGGGCGGCTAGACACAGATACGCAGTATTTT. Encoded protein: CASSRGRLDTDTQYF.

This clonotype has ten or more counts. The chain carries TRBV18 and TRBJ2-7; 7 nucleotides line up with TRBD1. V trimming: 1 base; J trimming: 3 bases; junction bases outside the gene matches: 15. Germline assignment: CDR1 KGHSH and CDR2 LQKENI. CDR3 size: 18 residues. CDR3 DNA: TGTGCCAGCTCACCACGACTCCTCCGGGACAGTCTTCACTACGAGCAGTACTTC. It yields the protein CASSPRLLRDSLHYEQYF.

In this sample, this clonotype turned up many times. This sequence joins TRBV2 and TRBJ2-6; unclear D gene. The germline V gene has CDR1 SNHLY and CDR2 FYNNEI. CDR3 length: 15 residues. Between the trimmed V and J ends, which lost 1 base and 1 base, there was a span of 5 bases. CDR3 amino acids: CASSEGVSGANVLTF. The CDR3 DNA follows: TGTGCCAGCAGTGAAGGGGTATCTGGGGCCAACGTCCTGACTTTC.

To note about this clonotype: A far larger clone is one nucleotide away, so this likely arose from a read error. This chain uses TRBV6-5 with TRBJ2-7; TRBD1 aligns across 9 bases. J gave up 5 bases and V 4 bases, and 3 bases lay outside the gene matches. The CDR3 runs 13 residues. Germline CDR1 is MNHEY and CDR2 is SVGAGI. Written as DNA, the CDR3 is TGTGCCAGCAGTTGCGGACAGGGGAACGAGCAGTACTTC. It codes for CASSCGQGNEQYF.

This clonotype turned up a few times. J is TRBJ2-3 and V is TRBV9; tentatively, D is TRBD2 (6 bases). Germline CDR1 reads SGDLS; CDR2 reads YYNGEE. The CDR3 runs 14 residues. Trimming removed 0 bases from V and 4 bases from J, with 9 bases in between. For the CDR3, the DNA is TGTGCCAGCAGCGTAGCGGGGGTAGCAGATACGCAGTATTTT. Protein product: CASSVAGVADTQYF.

The rearrangement links TRBV5-1 to TRBJ2-7; D is possibly TRBD2 (6 bases). CDR3 size: 15 residues. V was clipped by 5 bases and J by 5 bases, with 20 bases between them. Germline CDR1 is SGHRS and CDR2 is YFSETQ. The CDR3 spells CASRLSWAGGNEQYF. In DNA, the CDR3 is TGCGCCAGCAGACTCTCCTGGGCAGGCGGGAACGAGCAGTACTTC.

This clonotype came up many times. The chain uses TRBV3-1 and TRBJ1-2; unclear D gene. V dropped 0 bases and J dropped 8 bases, with 13 bases sitting between them. Germline V gene sequence: CDR1 LGHDT, CDR2 YNNKEL (reference sequence). The length of the CDR3 is 14 residues. The CDR3 nucleotides read TGTGCCAGCAGCCAAGATCTCCCCAACGCCGGCTACACCTTC. Translating gives CASSQDLPNAGYTF.

With respect to this clonotype: Being one base from a much bigger clone, this may be a read error. The J gene is TRBJ2-2, the V gene TRBV20-1; the D is unclear. Trimming cost V 0 bases and J 7 bases, with 12 bases left between them. Germline V gene data show CDR1 as DFQATT and CDR2 as SNEGSKA (reference sequence). The length of the CDR3 is 14 residues. The CDR3 protein is CSARDEDLIGELFF. CDR3 nucleotide sequence: TGCAGTGCTAGAGATGAAGACCTCATCGGGGAGCTGTTTTTT.